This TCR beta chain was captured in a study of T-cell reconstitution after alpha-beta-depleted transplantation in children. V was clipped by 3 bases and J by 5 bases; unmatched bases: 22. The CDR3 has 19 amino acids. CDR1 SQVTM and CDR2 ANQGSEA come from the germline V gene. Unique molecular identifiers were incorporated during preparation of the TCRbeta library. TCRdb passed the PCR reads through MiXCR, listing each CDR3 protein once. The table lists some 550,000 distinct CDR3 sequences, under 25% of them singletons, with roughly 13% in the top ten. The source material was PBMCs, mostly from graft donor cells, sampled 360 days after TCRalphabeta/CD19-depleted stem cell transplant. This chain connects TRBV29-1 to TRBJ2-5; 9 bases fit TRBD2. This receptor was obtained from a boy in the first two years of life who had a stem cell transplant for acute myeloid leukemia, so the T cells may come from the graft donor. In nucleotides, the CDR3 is TGCAGCGTTGAGGCGACGTCTGCGGGGGGGGGTGAGGAGTGGGAGACCCAGTACTTC. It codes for CSVEATSAGGGEEWETQYF.